This record concerns one T cell receptor beta chain sequence. This clone's antigen is unknown. Per-nucleotide qualities are absent, and no much larger clonotype sits a single base away. TCRbeta CDR3 regions were amplified from genomic DNA by means of the immunoSEQ Assay, a bias-controlled multiplex PCR. In the authors' own workflow: Nucleated cell counts per sample were estimated from amplification of reference gene primers within the assay. Sequence reads were collapsed and filtered to measure the absolute abundance of every unique TCRbeta CDR3 rearrangement. Productive Simpson clonality was computed per sample as the square root of Simpson's diversity index over productive rearrangements. Not all clones reach the TCRdb copy of this immuneACCESS table, which keeps in-frame sequences only. Checked studies attribute under half of the gap to unresolved V genes and leave the rest unexplained. V and J calls and clone size come straight from that table; D and trimming were deduced from the DNA. This sample is represented by 250,000 to 400,000 clones; about 90% of them were singletons. Approximately 2.9% of the sample is taken by the ten largest.

At one collaborating source in Seattle, patients were enrolled during active infection and were followed longitudinally through the course of disease. Whole blood was collected in K2EDTA tubes by collaborating institutions according to the institutions' own protocols. For TCRbeta analysis, collaborators shipped samples as frozen whole blood, isolated PBMCs, or DNA extracted from either of those sample types. The sample belongs to a study of blood T cell repertoires in COVID-19 (dated by TCRdb to between 2020 and 2021). Looking at the study overall: Samples from collaborators originated in the United States, Italy and Spain and spanned both the acute and convalescent phases of COVID-19. The prospective study material was composed of cDNA or gDNA derived from T cells, B-cell-depleted T cells, or PBMCs. The dataset comprised deeply sampled blood TCRbeta repertoires from subjects exposed to, actively infected with, or recovered from COVID-19. The repertoires were released in a freely available public database meant as a resource for research on the immune response to SARS-CoV-2. Samples came from the ongoing ImmuneRACE study (first 160 participants) plus 1,254 subjects from 6 global collaborators. Sample metadata almost always included a de-identified subject ID, COVID-19 status, age in years and sex. Where available, HLA class I and class II types were taken from metadata supplied by the sample provider and were not determined by assay-based typing. Overall study outcomes, separate from this receptor: How much clinical and demographic metadata was included differed by source and by participant, and the metadata was provided uncurated.

V and J are truncated by 5 bases and 6 bases respectively, leaving an intervening sequence of 12 bases. Based on the germline V gene, the CDR1 and CDR2 sequences are MRHNA and SNTAGT. The CDR3 contains 13 residues, cysteine and phenylalanine counted. The CDR3 DNA has 39 bases and is translated from base 1. The chain employs TRBV6-4 and TRBJ2-3, with the D gene call left open. This TCR was sampled from a woman in her thirties with COVID-19, enrolled during active disease. Input material: peripheral blood. CDR3 sequence: CASSKSQADTQYF. The DNA sequence is as follows: TGTGCCAGCAGTAAGAGCCAGGCCGATACGCAGTATTTT.